The next 31 T cell receptor beta chains were all read from a single sample in a study of spatial heterogeneity in lung cancer. TCRdb re-analysed the 5' RACE reads in MiXCR, keeping a single row per CDR3 protein. The profile shows about 6,900 distinct CDR3 sequences, about 4.2% of them singletons. The time point denotes: sample taken at primary tumor resection. In each case, whole RNA from tumor, nontumor lung or frozen PBMC was sequenced unsorted. Sequencing used normal lung tissue next to the tumor, obtained at surgery. These receptors all stem from a female donor with early-stage non-small cell lung cancer.

This clonotype appeared many times. The rearrangement joins TRBV7-2 to TRBJ2-1, with 10 bases lining up with TRBD2. This CDR3 is built from 15 residues. Looked up from germline, CDR1 is SGHTA and CDR2 is FQGNSA. V trimming: 2 bases; J trimming: 9 bases; junction bases outside the gene matches: 7. The CDR3 is CASSLKRGGRGEQFF. The CDR3 nucleotides read TGTGCCAGCAGCTTAAAGCGGGGGGGCCGCGGTGAGCAGTTCTTC.

This clonotype is labeled medium-sized. J is TRBJ1-6 and V is TRBV6-5, with D possibly being TRBD1 (5 bases). This CDR3 contains 16 residues. The V end lost 2 bases, the J end lost 4 bases, and 12 bases lay between the germline ends. The germline CDR1 and CDR2 sequences are MNHEY and SVGAGI. CDR3: CASSYSGAQYNSPLHF. The DNA for the CDR3 is TGTGCCAGCAGTTACAGTGGGGCCCAGTATAATTCACCCCTCCACTTT.

This clonotype has ten or more counts. The chain joins TRBV7-3 to TRBJ2-3; 10 bases match TRBD2. Germline values: CDR1 SGHTA, CDR2 FQGTGA. V gave up 1 base and J gave up 6 bases; unmatched junction bases: 7. The CDR3 is 16 residues long. The CDR3 spells CASSLRTSGPSDTQYF. CDR3 nucleotides: TGTGCCAGCAGCTTAAGGACTAGCGGCCCTTCGGATACGCAGTATTTT.

This clonotype counts as medium-sized (0.01 to 0.1%). V is TRBV5-1 and J is TRBJ2-2; TRBD1 aligns across 7 bases. The CDR3 is 15 residues long. V lost 5 bases and J lost 4; bases outside the gene matches: 8. Germline V lookup: CDR1 SGHRS, CDR2 YFSETQ. CDR3 in amino acids: CASRVGTVGTGELFF. The CDR3 bases are TGCGCCAGCAGGGTCGGGACAGTCGGCACCGGGGAGCTGTTTTTT.

In this sample, this clonotype is medium-sized (0.01 to 0.1%). The rearrangement uses TRBV27 and TRBJ1-5, with a tentative D call TRBD1 (5 bases). The germline V and J ends were trimmed by 5 bases and 1 base, with 18 bases remaining between them. Per the germline V gene, CDR1 is MNHEY and CDR2 is SMNVEV (reference sequence). The CDR3 has 17 amino acids. CDR3 region: CASSPKGRVESNQPQHF. DNA for the CDR3: TGTGCCAGCAGTCCCAAGGGGAGGGTTGAAAGCAATCAGCCCCAGCATTTT.

This clonotype was seen repeatedly, ten times or more. The chain employs TRBV3-1 and TRBJ2-5; D ambiguous. The length of the CDR3 is 13 residues. CDR1 LGHDT and CDR2 YNNKEL come from the germline V gene (reference sequence). V was trimmed by 2 bases and J by 5 bases, leaving 9 bases between them. The chain's CDR3 is CASSQMQAETQYF. CDR3 DNA: TGTGCCAGCAGCCAAATGCAGGCGGAGACCCAGTACTTC.

This clonotype was counted many times. The chain has TRBV7-3 and TRBJ1-5, with D possibly being TRBD1 (5 bases). The CDR3 runs to 13 residues. V was shortened by 5 bases and J by 4 bases, with 9 bases between the two germline ends. CDR1 is SGHTA, CDR2 FQGTGA, per germline. CDR3 DNA sequence: TGTGCCAGCAGCGCAGGGACGAATCAGCCCCAGCATTTT. Protein sequence: CASSAGTNQPQHF.

This clonotype was picked up many times. This chain connects TRBV29-1 to TRBJ2-2, with 16 bases matching TRBD2. The CDR3 covers 16 residues. J gave up 7 bases and V 5 bases, and 7 bases lay outside the gene matches. Per germline, CDR1 SQVTM and CDR2 ANQGSEA. The CDR3 DNA sequence: TGCAGCGTTTCGGGACTAGCGGGGGGGCCCGGCGGGGAGCTGTTTTTT. Protein sequence: CSVSGLAGGPGGELFF.

This clonotype was detected ten times or more. J is TRBJ2-3 and V is TRBV14; 8 nucleotides line up with TRBD1. Germline V gene data show CDR1 as SGHDN and CDR2 as FVKESK. The CDR3 consists of 15 residues. Trimming took 2 bases from V and 1 from J; bases not matched to a gene: 2. CDR3 DNA: TGTGCCAGCAGCCAACTGACAGGGGGCACAGATACGCAGTATTTT. This sequence encodes CASSQLTGGTDTQYF.

At least ten counts were recorded for this clonotype. The V gene is TRBV30, the J gene TRBJ1-4; tentatively, D is TRBD1 (5 bases). The CDR3 runs 14 residues. V lost 1 base, J lost 6 bases, and 12 bases lay in between. CDR1 and CDR2 from the germline V gene are GTSNPN and SVGIG (reference sequence). This CDR3 reads CAWSEPGRDEKLFF. The CDR3 DNA is TGTGCCTGGAGTGAACCAGGGCGGGATGAAAAACTGTTTTTT.

This clonotype showed up many times. The chain joins TRBV27 to TRBJ1-2, with D possibly being TRBD1 (5 bases). Germline V gene sequence: CDR1 MNHEY, CDR2 SMNVEV (reference sequence). V was pared by 0 bases and J by 7 bases, with 9 bases between. The CDR3 sequence is 13 residues long. CDR3 sequence (DNA): TGTGCCAGCAGTTTATCCCGGGGCAGTGGCTACACCTTC. As protein: CASSLSRGSGYTF.

This clonotype qualifies as medium-sized. V is TRBV6-1 and J is TRBJ1-1, with D uncertain. The germline gives CDR1 MNHNS, CDR2 SASEGT. The CDR3 totals 14 residues. V gave up 2 bases and J gave up 4 bases, with 11 bases separating them. DNA of the CDR3: TGTGCCAGCAGTGAACAAGGCGGAAGCACTGAAGCTTTCTTT. This encodes CASSEQGGSTEAFF.

This clonotype has at least ten counts. The V and J genes are TRBV6-6 and TRBJ1-2, with 8 bases fitting TRBD1. Germline-derived CDR1 and CDR2 are MNHNY and SVGAGI (reference sequence). The CDR3 runs to 13 residues. J was trimmed by 5 bases and V by 6 bases; bases with no gene match: 5. CDR3 coding DNA: TGTGCCAGCAGGACAGGGGAGGGGTATGGCTACACCTTC. Protein sequence: CASRTGEGYGYTF.

This clonotype rates as large. This rearrangement joins TRBV28 to TRBJ1-1; D is unresolved. V gave up 4 bases and J gave up 7 bases, with 19 bases separating them. Germline CDR1 and CDR2: MDHEN and SYDVKM. CDR3 length: 15 amino acids. CDR3 DNA: TGTGCCAGCAGTTCCCCGGGAGCAAGCAATCTTGAAGCTTTCTTT. This gives the protein CASSSPGASNLEAFF.

This clonotype was observed many times. The V gene is TRBV4-3, the J gene TRBJ2-7; 10 bases are shared with TRBD1. Trimming cost V 1 base and J 3 bases; bases outside gene matches: 3. Looked up from germline, CDR1 is LGHNA and CDR2 is YSLEER. There are 15 residues in the CDR3. The CDR3 nucleotides are TGCGCCAGCAGCCAAGCCGGGACAGGGGACTACGAGCAGTACTTC. Amino acid sequence: CASSQAGTGDYEQYF.

In its sample, this clonotype is medium-sized. The chain combines TRBV11-2 with TRBJ2-5; D not certain. This CDR3 contains 14 residues. In germline, CDR1 is SGHAT, CDR2 FQNNGV. V was cut by 0 bases and J by 6 bases, with 11 bases left in between. The CDR3 bases are TGTGCCAGCAGCTTAGATCCGGTGGTAAAGACCCAGTACTTC. Translated: CASSLDPVVKTQYF. The complete variable domain, with remaining parts taken from reference TRBV11-2 and TRBJ2-5, reads EAGVAQSPRYKIIEKRQSVAFWCNPISGHATLYWYQQILGQGPKLLIQFQNNGVVDDSQLPKDRFSAERLKGVDSTLKIQPAKLEDSAVYLCASSLDPVVKTQYFGPGTRLLVL.

This clonotype has ten or more counts. The CDR3 DNA sequence: TGTGCCAGCAGCCTTTCAGGGGGCTCTAACTATGGCTACACCTTC. Encoded protein: CASSLSGGSNYGYTF. The chain is built from TRBV5-8 and TRBJ1-2, with 8 bases fitting TRBD1. The CDR3 sequence is 15 residues long. CDR1 and CDR2 (germline): SGHTS, YDEGEE. The V and J ends lost 4 bases and 0 bases, in that order; junction bases with no gene match: 5.

Many counts were recorded for this clonotype. The chain recombines TRBV12-3 or TRBV12-4 with TRBJ2-4; D remains unclear. Deletions cut 3 bases from V and 3 bases from J, with 9 bases between. This CDR3 contains 14 residues. CDR3 DNA: TGTGCCAGCAGTTTCGCAATAGTCAAAAACATTCAGTACTTC. This encodes CASSFAIVKNIQYF.

This clonotype was detected many times. V usage is TRBV20-1 and J usage is TRBJ2-7, with 7 nucleotides matching TRBD1. Trimming took 2 bases from V and 7 from J; bases not matched to a gene: 11. The germline V gene encodes CDR1 DFQATT and CDR2 SNEGSKA (reference sequence). The CDR3 sequence is 14 residues long. CDR3 sequence: CSARKTGVQGEQYF. The CDR3 DNA follows: TGCAGTGCTAGAAAAACAGGGGTCCAGGGAGAGCAGTACTTC.

The table lists this clonotype with many counts. V and J are TRBV12-3 or TRBV12-4 and TRBJ2-7, with D possibly matching TRBD1 (6 bases). The CDR3 is 13 residues long. V lost 7 bases, J lost 3 bases, and 13 bases lay in between. CDR3: CASTLDRSYEQYF. CDR3 nucleotides: TGTGCCAGCACCCTCGACAGGAGCTACGAGCAGTACTTC.

In its sample, this clonotype was seen many times. The chain links TRBV18 to TRBJ2-1; D may correspond to TRBD1 or TRBD2 (5 bases each). Germline V gene lookup returns CDR1 KGHSH and CDR2 LQKENI. The CDR3 totals 15 residues. The V end was cut by 6 bases, the J end by 6 bases, with 18 bases between. This CDR3 is CASSNRDQGSNEQFF. The CDR3 DNA reads TGTGCCAGCTCCAACCGGGACCAGGGCTCCAATGAGCAGTTCTTC.

This clonotype was seen a handful of times. V is TRBV12-3 or TRBV12-4 and J is TRBJ1-2; unclear D gene. V lost 5 bases and J lost 6, with 19 bases in between. The CDR3 totals 15 residues. The CDR3 spells CASSKIGFGENGYTF. As DNA, the CDR3 is TGTGCCAGCAGTAAAATAGGCTTTGGGGAAAATGGCTACACCTTC.

A word on this clonotype: A much larger clone lies a single base off, so this may be a read error. Given the absence of the conserved phenylalanine or tryptophan at the CDR3 end, a read error is likely. The gene calls are TRBV2 and TRBJ1-2, with TRBD1 matching 8 bases. The germline V gene has CDR1 SNHLY and CDR2 FYNNEI. J gave up 4 bases and V 4 bases, and 2 bases lay outside the gene matches. CDR3 length: 13 amino acids. In nucleotides, the CDR3 is TGTGCCAGCAGTGTAGGACAGGGCTATGGCTACACCATC. It translates to CASSVGQGYGYTI.

This clonotype occurred many times. This chain connects TRBV12-3 or TRBV12-4 to TRBJ1-3; D is undetermined. V lost 2 bases and J 8 bases, leaving 10 bases between the germline ends. The CDR3 runs to 13 residues. CDR3 in DNA: TGTGCCAGCAGTTTAACGGAAGGAGACACCATATATTTT. It translates to CASSLTEGDTIYF.

This clonotype is judged medium-sized. The chain links TRBV4-1 to TRBJ2-7, with D tentatively TRBD2 (5 bases). Germline CDR1 is MGHRA and CDR2 is YSYEKL. This CDR3 region has 15 residues. Between the trimmed V and J ends, which lost 0 bases and 4 bases, there was a span of 13 bases. CDR3 nucleotides: TGCGCCAGCAGCCAAGACGGGATCGGCTCGTACGAGCAGTACTTC. Residues: CASSQDGIGSYEQYF.

In its sample, this clonotype was seen many times. The rearrangement uses TRBV20-1 and TRBJ2-3, with D possibly matching TRBD2 (6 bases). The CDR3 extends over 14 amino acids. Germline CDR1 reads DFQATT; CDR2 reads SNEGSKA (reference sequence). V shed 1 base and J shed 4 bases, with 12 bases lying between them. CDR3: CSARAPTSADTQYF. CDR3 bases: TGCAGTGCTAGAGCTCCGACTAGTGCAGATACGCAGTATTTT.

In its sample, this clonotype was seen many times. The V gene is TRBV6-2 or TRBV6-3, the J gene TRBJ2-3; D may match TRBD1 or TRBD2 (5 bases each). The CDR3 has 15 residues. Germline assignment: CDR1 MNHEY and CDR2 SVGEGT. The V gene lost 2 bases and the J gene lost 6 bases, with 15 bases spanning the gap. The CDR3 region is CASSYAPIGEDTQYF. The CDR3 DNA reads as TGTGCCAGCAGTTACGCTCCAATAGGGGAGGATACGCAGTATTTT.

This clonotype was observed at least ten times. V is TRBV12-3 or TRBV12-4 and J is TRBJ1-2; possible D gene TRBD1, 5 bases. V was trimmed by 5 bases and J by 8 bases, leaving 18 bases between them. This CDR3 comprises 14 residues. CDR3 protein: CASSLQQVPGGYTF. CDR3 nucleotide sequence: TGTGCCAGCAGTCTTCAACAGGTCCCGGGCGGCTACACCTTC.

The gene calls are TRBV12-3 or TRBV12-4 and TRBJ1-3; no definite D call. This CDR3 contains 13 residues. Trimming shortened V by 8 bases and J by 0 bases, and 8 bases separated the two germline ends. The CDR3 loop reads CASGGSSGNTIYF. DNA for the CDR3: TGTGCCAGCGGAGGAAGCTCTGGAAACACCATATATTTT.

This clonotype appeared many times. The gene calls are TRBV6-2 or TRBV6-3 and TRBJ2-3; no clear D gene. V was trimmed by 7 bases and J by 0 bases, leaving 11 bases between them. The CDR3 has 14 residues. Germline CDR1 reads MNHEY; CDR2 reads SVGEGT. The CDR3 loop reads CASIGLSSTDTQYF. The CDR3 bases are TGTGCCAGCATAGGTCTCTCGAGCACAGATACGCAGTATTTT.

The table lists this clonotype with many counts. The chain combines TRBV7-8 with TRBJ2-1; TRBD2 matches at 14 bases. CDR1 SGHVS and CDR2 FQNEAQ come from the germline V gene. Trimming removed 0 bases from V and 10 bases from J; junction bases left unmatched: 5. The CDR3 is made up of 16 amino acids. DNA for the CDR3: TGTGCCAGCAGCTTAGCCGGGACTAGCGGGGGACGAGAGCAGTTCTTC. Translating it yields CASSLAGTSGGREQFF.